The clone carrying this T cell receptor beta chain has just a few counts. Its target is not known. V was shortened by 5 bases and J by 6 bases, with 17 bases between the two germline ends. The CDR3 sequence is 15 residues long. Germline V lookup: CDR1 MNHEY, CDR2 SMNVEV (reference sequence). The sample originates from a study of Ad26.COV2.S vaccination and SARS-CoV-2 variants. Study results and caveats: Placebo and vaccine recipients had non-spike TCR breadth that was similar.

Sequenced by immunoSEQ multiplex PCR; TCRdb stores in-frame clones only, minus some. Of 300,000 to 400,000 clones in the sample, approximately 90% were seen once. This sample's treatment: roughly 18 received Ad26.COV2.S at low or high dose, single or two shots; about 5 received placebo; per-sample allocation not given. Samples came from day 63 after the first vaccine or placebo injection. J is TRBJ2-1 and V is TRBV27; D may be TRBD1 (5 bases). This receptor was taken from a person aged 18-65 years who received the Ad26.COV2.S COVID-19 vaccine or a placebo. The specimen comprised peripheral blood, sampled in a trial of Ad26.COV2.S vaccine versus placebo. The CDR3 protein is CASSPENTGTNEQFF. The CDR3 nucleotides read TGTGCCAGCAGTCCCGAGAATACAGGTACCAATGAGCAGTTCTTC.